The present entry profiles one T cell receptor beta chain with its context. This sample is drawn from a study of blood T cell repertoires in COVID-19. Study overall: Spain, Italy and the United States supplied samples that represented acute and convalescent COVID-19. In each case, the material was cDNA or gDNA derived from T cells, B-cell-depleted T cells, or PBMCs.

As handled by the study authors: Amplification from reference gene primers served as the basis for estimated nucleated cell counts. TCRdb's copy holds only in-frame clones and misses some; the assay was immunoSEQ multiplex PCR. The V and J calls and clone size were taken over from that table, and D and trimming were inferred from the DNA. The profile shows almost 400,000 clones, over 75% of them singletons. The germline gives CDR1 SGHNT, CDR2 YYREEE (reference sequence). The CDR3 runs to 14 residues. J was trimmed by 10 bases and V by 4 bases; bases with no gene match: 13. One Seattle source followed patients from active infection through their disease course.

Input material: peripheral blood. The clonotype was recovered from a woman in her fifties or sixties with COVID-19, enrolled during active disease. V gene TRBV5-4 combines with J gene TRBJ1-1; 7 nucleotides line up with TRBD1. The chain's CDR3 is CASSVEGAGGRAFF. CDR3 DNA sequence: TGTGCCAGCAGCGTGGAGGGGGCAGGGGGTCGAGCTTTCTTT.